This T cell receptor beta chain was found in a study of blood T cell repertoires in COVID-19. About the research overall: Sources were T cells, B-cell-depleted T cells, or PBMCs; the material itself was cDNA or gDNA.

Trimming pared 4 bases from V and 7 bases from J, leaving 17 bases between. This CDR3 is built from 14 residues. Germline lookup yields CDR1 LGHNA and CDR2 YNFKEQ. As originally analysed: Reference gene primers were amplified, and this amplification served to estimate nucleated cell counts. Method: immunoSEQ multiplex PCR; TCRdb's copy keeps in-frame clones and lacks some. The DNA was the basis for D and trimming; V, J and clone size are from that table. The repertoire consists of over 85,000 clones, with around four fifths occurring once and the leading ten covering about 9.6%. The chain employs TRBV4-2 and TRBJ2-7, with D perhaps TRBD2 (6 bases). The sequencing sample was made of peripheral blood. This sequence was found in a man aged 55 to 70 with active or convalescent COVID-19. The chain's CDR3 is CASSPRGGNLEQYF. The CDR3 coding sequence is TGTGCCAGCAGCCCTCGAGGAGGGAACTTGGAGCAGTACTTC.